The 5 T cell receptor beta chains listed next were all sequenced from one sample in a study of cytomegalovirus exposure and HLA in healthy donors. Profiled with immunoSEQ multiplex PCR; TCRdb holds only in-frame clones, not every one. Found here are roughly 100,000 clones, about 95% of them singletons; the top ten hold approximately 0.91%. Sequenced material: PBMCs. The origin of the receptors is a woman between 18 and 29 years old in good health and CMV-seronegative.

This chain links TRBV5-1 with TRBJ2-7; TRBD2 might be the D (5 bases). Germline V gene lookup returns CDR1 SGHRS and CDR2 YFSETQ. This CDR3 is 14 amino acids long. V was clipped by 3 bases and J by 1 base, with 11 bases between them. The CDR3 DNA reads TGCGCCAGCAGCTCCGAGCGGAGATCCTACGAGCAGTACTTC. It translates to CASSSERRSYEQYF.

The chain joins TRBV6-1 to TRBJ2-5, with 11 bases that match TRBD1. CDR3 length: 16 residues. J lost 4 bases, V lost 2 bases, and 6 bases had no gene match. Germline values: CDR1 MNHNS, CDR2 SASEGT. The CDR3 DNA is TGTGCCAGCAGTGAAACCTTCGGGACAGGGGGAGAGACCCAGTACTTC. Protein: CASSETFGTGGETQYF.

The chain carries TRBV7-2 and TRBJ2-1; TRBD1 matches 8 bases. The CDR3 covers 15 residues. Looked up from germline, CDR1 is SGHTA and CDR2 is FQGNSA. Trimming took 4 bases from V and 7 from J; bases not matched to a gene: 9. CDR3 protein: CASSSTRQGYNEQFF. The DNA of the CDR3 is TGTGCCAGCAGCTCCACACGACAGGGGTATAATGAGCAGTTCTTC.

The chain recombines TRBV19 with TRBJ1-4; D perhaps matches TRBD1 (6 bases). V lost 4 bases and J 4 bases, leaving 10 bases between the germline ends. This CDR3 is built from 14 residues. In germline, CDR1 is LNHDA, CDR2 SQIVND (reference sequence). The CDR3 region has the DNA TGTGCCAGTAGTACCCGACAGGTTAATGAAAAACTGTTTTTT. Its translation: CASSTRQVNEKLFF.

The V and J genes are TRBV4-1 and TRBJ2-7, with D perhaps matching TRBD1 (6 bases). The CDR3 has 14 residues. The germline gives CDR1 MGHRA, CDR2 YSYEKL. Trimming stripped 2 bases from V and 3 bases from J, with 11 bases between. This CDR3 is CASSQRQADYEQYF. In DNA form, the CDR3 reads TGCGCCAGCAGCCAACGACAGGCCGACTACGAGCAGTACTTC.